These 10 T cell receptor beta chains share one sample of origin, sequenced in a study of early T cells in non-severe SARS-CoV-2 infection (dated by TCRdb to the early 2020s). Library method: 5' RACE. The sample was run on a NextSeq 500. TCRdb reworked the public reads: Q25 trimming with fastp, MiXCR clone assembly, productive beta chains retained. Identical CDR3 proteins give one entry, which carries the most common genes and DNA. The sample profile shows 60,000 to 75,000 distinct CDR3 sequences; 10% to 15% of them were found once. The ten largest clones add up to approximately 1.3% of the sample. The sample in question was whole blood, obtained at baseline. The source of these receptors is an adult who was a healthcare worker with PCR-confirmed SARS-CoV-2 infection or an uninfected control (not recorded which).

This clonotype occurred many times. The chain combines TRBV9 with TRBJ2-5; D gene ambiguous. The CDR3 has 12 amino acids. Trimming removed 2 bases from V and 0 bases from J, with 2 bases in between. CDR1 and CDR2 (germline): SGDLS, YYNGEE. This CDR3 reads CASSVDQETQYF. CDR3 DNA sequence: TGTGCCAGCAGCGTGGACCAAGAGACCCAGTACTTC.

The chain is built from TRBV7-6 and TRBJ2-7; no reliable D call. V lost 1 base, J lost 6 bases, and 10 bases lay in between. Germline V gene sequence: CDR1 SGHVS, CDR2 FNYEAQ. The CDR3 has 13 residues. The CDR3 DNA reads as TGTGCCAGCAGCTTAGGATCCCGAGGCGAGCAGTACTTC. Amino acids: CASSLGSRGEQYF. Filled out from reference TRBV7-6 and TRBJ2-7, the complete variable domain reads GAGVSQSPRYKVTKRGQDVALRCDPISGHVSLYWYRQALGQGPEFLTYFNYEAQQDKSGLPNDRFSAERPEGSISTLTIQRTEQRDSAMYRCASSLGSRGEQYFGPGTRLTVT.

This chain links TRBV12-3 or TRBV12-4 with TRBJ2-5; D call uncertain. V was trimmed by 1 base and J by 3 bases, leaving 6 bases between them. CDR3 length equals 13 residues. CDR3 bases: TGTGCCAGCAGTTTAGACAGTGAAGAGACCCAGTACTTC. This sequence encodes CASSLDSEETQYF.

The rearrangement links TRBV24-1 to TRBJ2-3; unclear D gene. Looked up from germline, CDR1 is KGHDR and CDR2 is SFDVKD. V was trimmed by 5 bases and J by 6 bases, leaving 5 bases between them. The CDR3 contains 11 residues. The CDR3 nucleotides read TGTGCCACCAGTGGTAAGGATACGCAGTATTTT. Its translation is CATSGKDTQYF.

This clonotype turned up a few times. This chain links TRBV13 with TRBJ1-3, with TRBD1 identical over 7 bases. The V segment lost 4 bases and the J segment 0 bases; nucleotides outside the gene matches: 6. This CDR3 contains 16 residues. Germline values: CDR1 PRHDT, CDR2 FYEKMQ (reference sequence). CDR3 nucleotides: TGTGCCAGCAGCTCTAGACAGGGTAGCTCTGGAAACACCATATATTTT. This encodes CASSSRQGSSGNTIYF.

This clonotype occurred a few times. The CDR3 sequence: CASSPRAGQADTQYF. For the CDR3, the DNA is TGTGCCAGCTCACCTAGGGCGGGACAAGCAGATACGCAGTATTTT. The chain couples TRBV18 to TRBJ2-3; D may be TRBD1 or TRBD2 (6 bases each). V dropped 3 bases and J dropped 4 bases, with 14 bases sitting between them. The CDR3 has 15 residues. Germline V lookup: CDR1 KGHSH, CDR2 LQKENI.

This chain uses TRBV11-2 with TRBJ2-7, with 7 bases fitting TRBD1. The CDR3 is 15 amino acids. The germline gives CDR1 SGHAT, CDR2 FQNNGV. Trimming removed 5 bases from V and 0 bases from J; junction bases left unmatched: 7. CDR3 bases: TGTGCCAGCAGCCTCGTGGGGACAGCCTCCTACGAGCAGTACTTC. It codes for CASSLVGTASYEQYF.

This clonotype showed up many times. The J gene is TRBJ2-5, the V gene TRBV30; 8 bases are a match to TRBD1. The CDR3 has 17 residues. CDR1 and CDR2 (germline): GTSNPN, SVGIG (reference sequence). V dropped 2 bases and J dropped 3; count of bases not matched to a gene: 14. CDR3 nucleotide sequence: TGTGCCTGGAGTCTTACCCTACTCGGACAGGGCGAAGAGACCCAGTACTTC. Its protein is CAWSLTLLGQGEETQYF.

The sample holds a few counts of this clonotype. This chain connects TRBV6-2 or TRBV6-3 to TRBJ2-1, with 7 bases aligning to TRBD1. Trimming at V came to 5 bases and at J to 2 bases, leaving 6 bases not matched to a gene. Germline CDR1 and CDR2: MNHEY and SVGEGT. The CDR3 loop spans 15 amino acids. This CDR3 reads CASSDDGTAYNEQFF. In DNA, the CDR3 is TGTGCCAGCAGTGACGACGGGACAGCCTACAATGAGCAGTTCTTC.

This clonotype was counted a few times. The V call is TRBV28, the J call TRBJ2-4, with TRBD2 identical over 9 bases. This CDR3 region has 12 residues. Losses at the gene ends were 6 bases for V and 13 bases for J; bases not matched to a gene: 7. Looked up from germline, CDR1 is MDHEN and CDR2 is SYDVKM. The CDR3 sequence: CASRRTSESQYF. The CDR3 nucleotides are TGTGCCAGCAGGCGGACTAGCGAGTCCCAGTACTTC.